This record looks at one T cell receptor (beta chain) sequence and its context. These data come from a study of blood T cell repertoires in COVID-19. Overall study context: T cells, B-cell-depleted T cells, or PBMCs supplied cDNA or gDNA.

As processed by the authors: Amplification with reference gene primers provided the estimates of nucleated cell counts. TCRdb keeps only in-frame clones here, not all; method: immunoSEQ multiplex PCR. V and J calls and clone size follow that table, whereas D and trimming were derived from the DNA. Among around 100,000 clones listed, over 65% were seen once. Input material: peripheral blood. The clonotype was recovered from a human donor in a cohort sampled during active COVID-19.

CDR3 region: CASSYDDIATEAFF. The CDR3 coding sequence is TGTGCCAGCAGTTACGATGACATTGCCACTGAAGCTTTCTTT. The rearrangement links TRBV6-5 to TRBJ1-1; D uncertain. Trimming took 2 bases from V and 4 from J, leaving 11 bases between them. The CDR3 length is 14 residues. Germline CDR1 is MNHEY and CDR2 is SVGAGI.